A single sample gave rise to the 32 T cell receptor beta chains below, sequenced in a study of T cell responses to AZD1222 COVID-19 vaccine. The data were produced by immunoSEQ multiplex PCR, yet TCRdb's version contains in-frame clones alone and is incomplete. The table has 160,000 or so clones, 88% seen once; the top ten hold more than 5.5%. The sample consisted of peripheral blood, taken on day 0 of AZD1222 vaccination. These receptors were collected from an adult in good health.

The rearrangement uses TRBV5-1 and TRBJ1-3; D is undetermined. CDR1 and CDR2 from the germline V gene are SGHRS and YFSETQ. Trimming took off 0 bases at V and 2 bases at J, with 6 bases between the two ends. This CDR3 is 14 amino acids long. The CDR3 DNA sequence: TGCGCCAGCAGCTTGGGGATGACTGGAAACACCATATATTTT. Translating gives CASSLGMTGNTIYF.

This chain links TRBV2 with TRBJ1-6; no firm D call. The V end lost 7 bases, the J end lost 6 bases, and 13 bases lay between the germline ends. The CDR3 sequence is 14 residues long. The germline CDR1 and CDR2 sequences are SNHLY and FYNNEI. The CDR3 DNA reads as TGTGCCAGCACCGAAGGTGTTGCTAATTCACCCCTCCACTTT. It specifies CASTEGVANSPLHF.

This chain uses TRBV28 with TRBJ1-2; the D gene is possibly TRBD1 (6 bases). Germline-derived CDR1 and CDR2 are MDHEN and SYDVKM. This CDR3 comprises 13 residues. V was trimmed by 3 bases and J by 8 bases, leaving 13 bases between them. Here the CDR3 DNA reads TGTGCCAGCAGTTTGGGGGGGCCCCTGGGCTACACCTTC. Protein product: CASSLGGPLGYTF.

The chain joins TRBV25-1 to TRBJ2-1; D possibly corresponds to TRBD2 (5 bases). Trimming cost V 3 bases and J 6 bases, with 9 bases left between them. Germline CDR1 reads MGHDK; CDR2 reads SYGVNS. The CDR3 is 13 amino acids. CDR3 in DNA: TGTGCCAGCAGTGATGAGGGAAGCAATGAGCAGTTCTTC. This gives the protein CASSDEGSNEQFF.

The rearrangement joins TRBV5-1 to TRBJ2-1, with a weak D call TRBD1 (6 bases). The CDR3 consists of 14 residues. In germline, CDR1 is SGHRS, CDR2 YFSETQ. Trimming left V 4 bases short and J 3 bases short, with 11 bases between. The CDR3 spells CASSLRTDYNEQFF. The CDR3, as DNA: TGCGCCAGCAGCCTCCGGACAGACTACAATGAGCAGTTCTTC.

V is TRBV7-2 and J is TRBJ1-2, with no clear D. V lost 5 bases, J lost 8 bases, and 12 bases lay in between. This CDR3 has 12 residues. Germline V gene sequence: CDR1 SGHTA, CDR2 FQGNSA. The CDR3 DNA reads TGTGCCAGCAGCGAACGCTCGGGGGGCTACACCTTC. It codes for CASSERSGGYTF.

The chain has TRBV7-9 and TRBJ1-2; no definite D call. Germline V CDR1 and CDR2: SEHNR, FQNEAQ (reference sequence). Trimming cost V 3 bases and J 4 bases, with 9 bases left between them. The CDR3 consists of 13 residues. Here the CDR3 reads CASSFRDSYGYTF. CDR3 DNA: TGTGCCAGCAGCTTCCGGGATAGCTATGGCTACACCTTC.

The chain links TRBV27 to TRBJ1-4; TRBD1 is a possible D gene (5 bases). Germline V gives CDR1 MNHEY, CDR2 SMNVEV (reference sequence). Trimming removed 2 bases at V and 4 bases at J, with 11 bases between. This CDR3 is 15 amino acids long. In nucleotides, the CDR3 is TGTGCCAGCAGTTTAAGTTGGGGGGGTAATGAAAAACTGTTTTTT. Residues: CASSLSWGGNEKLFF.

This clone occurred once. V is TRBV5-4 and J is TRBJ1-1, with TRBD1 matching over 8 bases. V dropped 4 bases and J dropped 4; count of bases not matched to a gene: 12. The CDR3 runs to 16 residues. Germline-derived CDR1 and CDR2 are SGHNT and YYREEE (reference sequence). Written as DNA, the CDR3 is TGTGCCAGCAGCACCGGACAGGGTGGATGGGGCACTGAAGCTTTCTTT. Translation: CASSTGQGGWGTEAFF.

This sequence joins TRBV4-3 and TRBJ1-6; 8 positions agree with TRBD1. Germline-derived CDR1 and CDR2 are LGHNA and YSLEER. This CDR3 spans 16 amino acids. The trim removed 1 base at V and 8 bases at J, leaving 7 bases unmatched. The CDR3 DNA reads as TGCGCCAGCAGCCAAGTCCCCCAGGGGGCCGATTCACCCCTCCACTTT. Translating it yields CASSQVPQGADSPLHF.

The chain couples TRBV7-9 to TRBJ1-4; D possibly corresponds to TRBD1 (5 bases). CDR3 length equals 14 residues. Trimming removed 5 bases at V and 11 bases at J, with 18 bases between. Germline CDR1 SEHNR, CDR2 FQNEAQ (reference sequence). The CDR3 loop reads CASSLQGGPRKLFF. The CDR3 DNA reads TGTGCCAGCAGCCTGCAGGGCGGACCTAGGAAACTGTTTTTT.

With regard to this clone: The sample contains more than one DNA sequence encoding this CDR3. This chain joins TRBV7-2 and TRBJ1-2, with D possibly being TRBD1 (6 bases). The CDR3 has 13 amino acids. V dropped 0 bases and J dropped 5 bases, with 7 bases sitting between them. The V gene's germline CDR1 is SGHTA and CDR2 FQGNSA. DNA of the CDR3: TGTGCCAGCAGCTTAGCACAGGGATATGGCTACACCTTC. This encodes CASSLAQGYGYTF.

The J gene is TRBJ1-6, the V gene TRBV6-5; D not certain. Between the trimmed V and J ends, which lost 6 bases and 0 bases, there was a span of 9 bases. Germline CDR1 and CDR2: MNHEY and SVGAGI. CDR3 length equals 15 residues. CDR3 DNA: TGTGCCAGCAGGGGTCCAAGCTCCTATAATTCACCCCTCCACTTT. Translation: CASRGPSSYNSPLHF.

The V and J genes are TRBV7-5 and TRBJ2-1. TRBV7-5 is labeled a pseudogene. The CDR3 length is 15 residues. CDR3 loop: CVRSPLSLHWGEQFF. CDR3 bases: TGTGTCAGAAGCCCACTTAGCCTTCACTGGGGTGAGCAGTTCTTC.

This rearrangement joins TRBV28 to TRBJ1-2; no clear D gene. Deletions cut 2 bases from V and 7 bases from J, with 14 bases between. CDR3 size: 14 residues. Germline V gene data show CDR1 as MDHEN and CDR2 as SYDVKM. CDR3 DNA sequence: TGTGCCAGCAGTTTAGGGAAGGGTCGGGCTGGCTACACCTTC. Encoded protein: CASSLGKGRAGYTF.

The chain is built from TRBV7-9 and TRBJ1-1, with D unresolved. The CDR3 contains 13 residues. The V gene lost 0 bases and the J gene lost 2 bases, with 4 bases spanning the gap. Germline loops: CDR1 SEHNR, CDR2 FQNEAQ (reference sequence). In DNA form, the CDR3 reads TGTGCCAGCAGCTTAGCAGGAAACACTGAAGCTTTCTTT. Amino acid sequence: CASSLAGNTEAFF.

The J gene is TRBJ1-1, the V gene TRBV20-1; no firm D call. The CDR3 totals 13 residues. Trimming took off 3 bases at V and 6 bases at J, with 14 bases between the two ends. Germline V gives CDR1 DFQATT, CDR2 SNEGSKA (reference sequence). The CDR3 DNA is TGCAGTGCTAGTTGGGCAGCAGCCTCTGAAGCTTTCTTT. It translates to CSASWAAASEAFF.

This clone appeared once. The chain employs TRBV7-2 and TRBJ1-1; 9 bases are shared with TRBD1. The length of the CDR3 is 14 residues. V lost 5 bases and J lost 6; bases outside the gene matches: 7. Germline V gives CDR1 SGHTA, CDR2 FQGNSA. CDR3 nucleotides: TGTGCCAGCAGCCCAACAGGGGGCGGATCTGAAGCTTTCTTT. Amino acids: CASSPTGGGSEAFF.

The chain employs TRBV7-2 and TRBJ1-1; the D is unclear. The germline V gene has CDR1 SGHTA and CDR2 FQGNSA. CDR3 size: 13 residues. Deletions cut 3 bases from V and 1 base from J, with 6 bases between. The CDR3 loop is CASSLNRNTEAFF. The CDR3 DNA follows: TGTGCCAGCAGCTTGAACAGGAACACTGAAGCTTTCTTT.

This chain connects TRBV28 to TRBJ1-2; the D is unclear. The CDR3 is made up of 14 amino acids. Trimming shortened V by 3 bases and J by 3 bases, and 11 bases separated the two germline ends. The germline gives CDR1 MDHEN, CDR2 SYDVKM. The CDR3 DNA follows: TGTGCCAGCAGTTTCGGGCACCAGGACTATGGCTACACCTTC. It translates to CASSFGHQDYGYTF.

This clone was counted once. CDR3 nucleotide sequence: TGTGCCAGCAGCTTAGGGGACAGCCGCAATCAGCCCCAGCATTTT. Protein: CASSLGDSRNQPQHF. The genes are TRBV7-8 and TRBJ1-5; 7 nucleotides match TRBD1. Germline CDR1 reads SGHVS; CDR2 reads FQNEAQ. The CDR3 extends over 15 amino acids. V was clipped by 1 base and J by 2 bases; unmatched bases: 2.

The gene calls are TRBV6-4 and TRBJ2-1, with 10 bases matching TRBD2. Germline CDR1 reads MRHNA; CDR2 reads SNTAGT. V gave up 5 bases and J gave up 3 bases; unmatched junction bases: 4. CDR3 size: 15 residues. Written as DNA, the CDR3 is TGTGCCAGCAGTTCTCTAGCGGGAGACTACAATGAGCAGTTCTTC. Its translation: CASSSLAGDYNEQFF.

Here the CDR3 reads CASSYYGEVQPQHF. CDR3 DNA: TGTGCCAGCAGTTACTATGGGGAGGTTCAGCCCCAGCATTTT. The chain recombines TRBV6-2 or TRBV6-3 with TRBJ1-5; D remains unclear. Trimming took off 1 base at V and 6 bases at J, with 10 bases between the two ends. The CDR3 has 14 amino acids. Germline lookup yields CDR1 MNHEY and CDR2 SVGEGT.

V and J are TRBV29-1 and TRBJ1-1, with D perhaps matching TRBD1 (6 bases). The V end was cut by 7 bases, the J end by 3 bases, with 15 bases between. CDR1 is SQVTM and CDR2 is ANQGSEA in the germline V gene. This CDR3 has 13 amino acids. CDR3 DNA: TGCAGCGGAATGACAGGAAGTTACACTGAAGCTTTCTTT. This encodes CSGMTGSYTEAFF.

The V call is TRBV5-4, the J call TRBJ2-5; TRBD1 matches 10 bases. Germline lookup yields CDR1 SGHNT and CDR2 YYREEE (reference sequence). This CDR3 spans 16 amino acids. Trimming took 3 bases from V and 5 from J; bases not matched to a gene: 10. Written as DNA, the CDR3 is TGTGCCAGCAGCTCATCAAACACGGGACAGGGGGAGACCCAGTACTTC. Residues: CASSSSNTGQGETQYF.

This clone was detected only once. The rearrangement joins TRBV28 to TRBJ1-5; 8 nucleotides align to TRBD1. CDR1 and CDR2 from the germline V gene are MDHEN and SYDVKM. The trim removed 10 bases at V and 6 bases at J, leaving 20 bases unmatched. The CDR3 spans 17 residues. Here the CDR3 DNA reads TGTGCCACCAGGGGAATAGGTCCTAACAGGGGGTCTCAGCCCCAGCATTTT. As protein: CATRGIGPNRGSQPQHF.

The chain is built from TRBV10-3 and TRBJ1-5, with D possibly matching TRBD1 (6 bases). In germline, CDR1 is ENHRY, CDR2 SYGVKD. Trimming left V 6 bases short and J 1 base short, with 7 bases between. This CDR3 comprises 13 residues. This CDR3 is CAIRGQSNQPQHF. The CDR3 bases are TGTGCCATCAGAGGACAGAGCAATCAGCCCCAGCATTTT.

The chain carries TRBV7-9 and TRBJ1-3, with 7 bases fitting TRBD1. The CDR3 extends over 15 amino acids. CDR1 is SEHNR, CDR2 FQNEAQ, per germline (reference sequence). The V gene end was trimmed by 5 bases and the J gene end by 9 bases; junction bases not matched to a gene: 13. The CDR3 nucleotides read TGTGCCAGCAGCCCGAGCACAGGGGAAGCGGGCACCATATATTTT. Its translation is CASSPSTGEAGTIYF.

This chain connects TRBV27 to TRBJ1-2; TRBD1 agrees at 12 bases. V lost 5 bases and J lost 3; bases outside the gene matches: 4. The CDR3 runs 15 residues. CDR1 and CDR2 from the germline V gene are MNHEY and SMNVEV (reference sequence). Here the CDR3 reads CASSPGTGGHYGYTF. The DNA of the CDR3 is TGTGCCAGCAGTCCCGGGACAGGGGGCCACTATGGCTACACCTTC.

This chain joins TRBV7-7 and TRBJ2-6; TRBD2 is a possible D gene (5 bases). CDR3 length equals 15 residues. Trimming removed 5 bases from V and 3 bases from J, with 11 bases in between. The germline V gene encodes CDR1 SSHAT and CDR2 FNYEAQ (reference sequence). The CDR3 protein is CASSPDYFGANVLTF. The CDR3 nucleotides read TGTGCCAGCAGCCCTGACTACTTTGGGGCCAACGTCCTGACTTTC.

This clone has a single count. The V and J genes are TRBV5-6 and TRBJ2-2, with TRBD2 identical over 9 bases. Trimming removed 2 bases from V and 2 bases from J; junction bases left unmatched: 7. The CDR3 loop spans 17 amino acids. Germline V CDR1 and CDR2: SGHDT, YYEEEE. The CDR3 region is CASSFMAGGGNTGELFF. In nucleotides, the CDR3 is TGTGCCAGCAGCTTTATGGCGGGAGGGGGTAACACCGGGGAGCTGTTTTTT.

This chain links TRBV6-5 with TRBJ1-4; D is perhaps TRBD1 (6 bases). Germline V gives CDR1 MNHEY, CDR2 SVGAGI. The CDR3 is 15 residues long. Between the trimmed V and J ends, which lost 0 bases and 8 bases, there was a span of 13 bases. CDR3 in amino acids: CASSYSKGEIEKLFF. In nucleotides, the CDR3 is TGTGCCAGCAGTTACTCCAAGGGGGAGATCGAAAAACTGTTTTTT.